This TCR beta chain comes out of a study of blood T cell repertoires in COVID-19. About the study: The United States, Italy and Spain provided the acute and convalescent COVID-19 samples. From T cells, B-cell-depleted T cells, or PBMCs came the material, which was cDNA or gDNA.

This clone appeared a single time. As processed by the authors: Cell counts per sample came from amplifying reference gene primers. Method: immunoSEQ multiplex PCR; TCRdb's copy keeps in-frame clones and lacks some. The V and J calls and clone size are taken from that table; D and trimming were inferred from the DNA. This table holds hundreds of thousands of clones, approximately 81% found once. Germline V lookup: CDR1 MNHEY, CDR2 SVGAGI. This CDR3 contains 13 residues. With 8 bases removed from V and 4 bases from J, the gap between germline ends came to 14 bases. Recovered status in Cohort 3 required two negative PCRs, clearance, or symptom resolution.

Sequencing was performed on PBMCs or T cells enriched from blood (not recorded which). The chain combines TRBV6-5 with TRBJ1-2; D may be TRBD1 (5 bases). The sequence derives from a woman in her forties or fifties who had recovered from COVID-19. CDR3 amino acids: CASRPGTSYGYTF. The CDR3 DNA is TGTGCCAGCCGACCCGGGACTAGCTATGGCTACACCTTC.